The TCR beta chain under discussion was sequenced for a study of blood T cell repertoires in COVID-19. Study overall: The samples span acute and convalescent COVID-19 from the United States, Italy and Spain. Nucleic acid was either cDNA or gDNA, and it came from T cells, B-cell-depleted T cells, or PBMCs.

This clone was counted only a few times. In the authors' workflow: Nucleated cell number was recorded as an estimate derived from reference gene primer amplification. The table came from immunoSEQ multiplex PCR; TCRdb's copy has only in-frame clones and leaves some out. The V and J calls and clone size come from that table; D and trimming were worked out from the DNA. The table has about 220,000 clones, approximately 82% seen once. The TCR originated in a man aged 50-59 years with active or convalescent COVID-19. Source material: peripheral blood.

CDR3 nucleotide sequence: TGTGCCAGCAGCTTCGCGGGGGGGCGGAACGAGCAGTACGTC. It yields the protein CASSFAGGRNEQYV. The J gene is TRBJ2-7, the V gene TRBV5-4; 9 bases match TRBD2. The J segment lost 5 bases and the V segment lost 2 bases, leaving 5 bases of the junction unmatched. This CDR3 has 14 residues. In germline, CDR1 is SGHNT, CDR2 YYREEE (reference sequence).